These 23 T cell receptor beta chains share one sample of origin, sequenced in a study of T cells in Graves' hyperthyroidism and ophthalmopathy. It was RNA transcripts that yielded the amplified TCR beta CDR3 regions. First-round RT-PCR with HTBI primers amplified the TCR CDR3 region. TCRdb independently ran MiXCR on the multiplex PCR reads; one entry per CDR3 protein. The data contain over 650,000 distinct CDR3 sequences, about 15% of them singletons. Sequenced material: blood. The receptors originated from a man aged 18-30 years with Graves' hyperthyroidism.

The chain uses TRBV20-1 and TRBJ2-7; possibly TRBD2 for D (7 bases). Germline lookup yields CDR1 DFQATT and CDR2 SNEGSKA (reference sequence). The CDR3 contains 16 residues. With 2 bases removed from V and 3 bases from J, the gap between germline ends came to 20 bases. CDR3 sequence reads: CSARWGGGALGYEQYF. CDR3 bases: TGCAGTGCTAGATGGGGTGGGGGGGCTTTAGGCTACGAGCAGTACTTC.

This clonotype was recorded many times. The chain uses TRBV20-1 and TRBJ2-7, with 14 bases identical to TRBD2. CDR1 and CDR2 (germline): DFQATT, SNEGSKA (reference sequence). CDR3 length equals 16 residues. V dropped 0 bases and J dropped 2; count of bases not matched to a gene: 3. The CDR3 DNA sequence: TGCAGTGCTAGAGACCGGACTAGCGGGGGGACCTACGAGCAGTACTTC. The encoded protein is CSARDRTSGGTYEQYF.

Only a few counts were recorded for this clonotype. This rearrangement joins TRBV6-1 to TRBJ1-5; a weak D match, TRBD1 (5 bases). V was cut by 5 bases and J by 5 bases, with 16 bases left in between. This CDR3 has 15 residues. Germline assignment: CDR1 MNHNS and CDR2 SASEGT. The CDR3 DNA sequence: TGTGCCAGCAGTATGGGGTGGGGGTCTTATCAGCCCCAGCATTTT. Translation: CASSMGWGSYQPQHF.

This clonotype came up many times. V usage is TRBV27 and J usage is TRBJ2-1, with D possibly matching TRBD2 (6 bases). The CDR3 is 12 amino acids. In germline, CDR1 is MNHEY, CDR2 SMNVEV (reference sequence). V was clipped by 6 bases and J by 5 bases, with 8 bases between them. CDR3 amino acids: CASRLANNEQFF. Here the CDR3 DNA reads TGTGCCAGCAGGCTAGCGAACAATGAGCAGTTCTTC.

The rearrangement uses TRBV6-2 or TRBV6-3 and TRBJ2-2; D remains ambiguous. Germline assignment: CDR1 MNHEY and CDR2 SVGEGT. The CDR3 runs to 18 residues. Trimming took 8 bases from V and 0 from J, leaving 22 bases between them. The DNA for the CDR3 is TGTGCCAGCCATTCCCTTACGCTCAGTTACGCGAACACCGGGGAGCTGTTTTTT. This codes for CASHSLTLSYANTGELFF.

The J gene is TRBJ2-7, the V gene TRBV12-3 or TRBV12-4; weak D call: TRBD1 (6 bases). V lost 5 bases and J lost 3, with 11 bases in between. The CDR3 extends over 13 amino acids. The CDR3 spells CASSTGLNYEQYF. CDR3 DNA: TGTGCCAGCAGTACAGGGCTAAACTACGAGCAGTACTTC.

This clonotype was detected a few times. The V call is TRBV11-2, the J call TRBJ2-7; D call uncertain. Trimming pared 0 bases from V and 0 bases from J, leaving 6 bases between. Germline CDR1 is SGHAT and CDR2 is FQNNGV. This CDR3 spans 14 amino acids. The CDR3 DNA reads TGTGCCAGCAGCTTAGATTACAGCTCCTACGAGCAGTACTTC. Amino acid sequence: CASSLDYSSYEQYF.

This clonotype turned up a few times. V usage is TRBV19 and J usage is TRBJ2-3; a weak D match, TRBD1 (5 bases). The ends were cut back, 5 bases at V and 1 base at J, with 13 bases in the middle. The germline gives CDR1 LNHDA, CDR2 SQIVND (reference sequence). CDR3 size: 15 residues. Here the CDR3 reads CASSYRLEGTDTQYF. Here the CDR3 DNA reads TGTGCCAGTAGTTACAGGTTGGAAGGCACAGATACGCAGTATTTT.

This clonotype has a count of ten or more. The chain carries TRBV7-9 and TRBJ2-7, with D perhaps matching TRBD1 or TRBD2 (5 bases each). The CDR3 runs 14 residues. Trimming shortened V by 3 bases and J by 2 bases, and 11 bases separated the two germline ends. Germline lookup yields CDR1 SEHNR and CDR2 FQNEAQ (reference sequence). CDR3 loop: CASSLGRTTYEQYF. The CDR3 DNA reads TGTGCCAGCAGCTTGGGACGGACAACCTACGAGCAGTACTTC.

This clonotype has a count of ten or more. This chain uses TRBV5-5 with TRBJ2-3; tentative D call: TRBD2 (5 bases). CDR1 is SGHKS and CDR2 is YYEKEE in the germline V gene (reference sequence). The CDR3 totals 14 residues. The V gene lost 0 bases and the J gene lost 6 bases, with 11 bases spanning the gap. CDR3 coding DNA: TGTGCCAGCAGCTTGGGGACTCCCGCGGATACGCAGTATTTT. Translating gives CASSLGTPADTQYF.

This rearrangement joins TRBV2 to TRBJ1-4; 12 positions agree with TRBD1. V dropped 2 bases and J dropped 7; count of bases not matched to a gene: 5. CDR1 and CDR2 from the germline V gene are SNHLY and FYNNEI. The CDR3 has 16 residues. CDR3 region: CASSEMLGQGAEKLFF. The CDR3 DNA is TGTGCCAGCAGTGAAATGTTGGGACAGGGGGCTGAAAAACTGTTTTTT.

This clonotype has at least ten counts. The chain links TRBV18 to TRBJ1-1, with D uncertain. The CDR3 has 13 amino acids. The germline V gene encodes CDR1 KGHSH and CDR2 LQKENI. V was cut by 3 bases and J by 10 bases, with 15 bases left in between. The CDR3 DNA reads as TGTGCCAGCTCACCGGGAGCCGGGGAAGGAGCTTTCTTT. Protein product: CASSPGAGEGAFF.

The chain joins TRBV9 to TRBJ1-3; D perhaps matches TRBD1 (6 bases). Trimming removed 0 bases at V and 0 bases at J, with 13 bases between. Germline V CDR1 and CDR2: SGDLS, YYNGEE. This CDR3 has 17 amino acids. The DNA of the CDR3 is TGTGCCAGCAGCGTAGCTTCAAGGGGGAGCTCTGGAAACACCATATATTTT. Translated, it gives CASSVASRGSSGNTIYF.

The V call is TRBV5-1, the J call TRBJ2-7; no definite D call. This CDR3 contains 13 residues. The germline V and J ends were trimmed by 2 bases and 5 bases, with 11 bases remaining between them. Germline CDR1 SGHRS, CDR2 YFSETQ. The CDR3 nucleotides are TGCGCCAGCAGCTTCAACCCGGTGGACGAGCAGTACTTC. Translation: CASSFNPVDEQYF.

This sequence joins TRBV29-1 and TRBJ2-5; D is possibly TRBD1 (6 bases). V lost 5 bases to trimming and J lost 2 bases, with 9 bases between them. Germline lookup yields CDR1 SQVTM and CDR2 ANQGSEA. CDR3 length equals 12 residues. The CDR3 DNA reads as TGCAGCGTTCTTGGACAGCAAGAGACCCAGTACTTC. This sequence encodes CSVLGQQETQYF. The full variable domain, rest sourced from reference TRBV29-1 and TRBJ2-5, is SAVISQKPSRDICQRGTSLTIQCQVDSQVTMMFWYRQQPGQSLTLIATANQGSEATYESGFVIDKFPISRPNLTFSTLTVSNMSPEDSSIYLCSVLGQQETQYFGPGTRLLVL.

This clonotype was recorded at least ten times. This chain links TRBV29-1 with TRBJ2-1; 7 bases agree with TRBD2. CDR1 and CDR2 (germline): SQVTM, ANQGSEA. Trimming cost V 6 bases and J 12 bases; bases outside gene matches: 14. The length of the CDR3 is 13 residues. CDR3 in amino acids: CSVEEASGSGQFF. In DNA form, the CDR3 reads TGCAGCGTCGAGGAGGCTAGCGGTTCAGGGCAGTTCTTC.

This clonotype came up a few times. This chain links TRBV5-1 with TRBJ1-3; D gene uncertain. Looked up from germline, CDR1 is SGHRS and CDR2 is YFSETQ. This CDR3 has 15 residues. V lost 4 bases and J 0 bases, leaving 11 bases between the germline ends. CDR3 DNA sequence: TGCGCCAGCAGCCCGTCACTAAGCTCTGGAAACACCATATATTTT. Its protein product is CASSPSLSSGNTIYF.

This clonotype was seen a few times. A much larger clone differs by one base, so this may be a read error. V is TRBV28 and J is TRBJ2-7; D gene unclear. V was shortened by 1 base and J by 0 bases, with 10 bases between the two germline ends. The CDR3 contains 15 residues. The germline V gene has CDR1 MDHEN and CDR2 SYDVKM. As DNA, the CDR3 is TGTGCCAGCAGTTTATACCAGGAGCCCTCCTACGAGCAGTACTTC. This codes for CASSLYQEPSYEQYF.

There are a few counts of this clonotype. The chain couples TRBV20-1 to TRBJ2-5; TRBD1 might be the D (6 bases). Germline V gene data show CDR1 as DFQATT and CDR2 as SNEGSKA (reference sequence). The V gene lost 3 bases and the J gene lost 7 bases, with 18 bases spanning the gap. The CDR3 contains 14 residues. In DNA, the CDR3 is TGCAGTGCTAGGGTCCCGCACAGGGCTTGGACCCAGTACTTC. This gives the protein CSARVPHRAWTQYF.

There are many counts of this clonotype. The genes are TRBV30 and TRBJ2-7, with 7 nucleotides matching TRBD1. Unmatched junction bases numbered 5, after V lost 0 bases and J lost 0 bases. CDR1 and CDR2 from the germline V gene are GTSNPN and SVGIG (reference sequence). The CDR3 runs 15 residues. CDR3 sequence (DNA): TGTGCCTGGAGTGTAACAGGGGCAGGCTCCTACGAGCAGTACTTC. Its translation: CAWSVTGAGSYEQYF.

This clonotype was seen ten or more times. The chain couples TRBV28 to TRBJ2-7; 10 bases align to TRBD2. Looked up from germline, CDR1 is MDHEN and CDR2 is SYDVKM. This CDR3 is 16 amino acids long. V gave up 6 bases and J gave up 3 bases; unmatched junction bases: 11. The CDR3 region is CASSLDTSGAFYEQYF. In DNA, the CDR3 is TGTGCCAGCAGCTTAGACACTAGCGGGGCGTTCTACGAGCAGTACTTC.

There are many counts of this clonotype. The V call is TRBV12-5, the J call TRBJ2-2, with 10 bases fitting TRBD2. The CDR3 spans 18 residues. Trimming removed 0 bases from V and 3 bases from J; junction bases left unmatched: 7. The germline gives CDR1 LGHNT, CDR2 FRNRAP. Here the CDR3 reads CASGLVHSGRYHTGELFF. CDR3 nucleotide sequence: TGTGCTAGTGGTTTGGTACATAGCGGGAGGTATCACACCGGGGAGCTGTTTTTT. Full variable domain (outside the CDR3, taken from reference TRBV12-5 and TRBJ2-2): DARVTQTPRHKVTEMGQEVTMRCQPILGHNTVFWYRQTMMQGLELLAYFRNRAPLDDSGMPKDRFSAEMPDATLATLKIQPSEPRDSAVYFCASGLVHSGRYHTGELFFGEGSRLTVL.

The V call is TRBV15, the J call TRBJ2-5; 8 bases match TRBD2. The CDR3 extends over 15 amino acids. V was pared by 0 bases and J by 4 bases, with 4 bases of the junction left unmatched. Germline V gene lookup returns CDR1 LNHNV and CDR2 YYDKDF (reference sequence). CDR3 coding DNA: TGTGCCACCAGCAGAGATAGAACTAGCGGAGAGACCCAGTACTTC. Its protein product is CATSRDRTSGETQYF.